Each of the 13 T cell receptor beta chains below was sequenced from the same sample in a study of brain T cells in children with intractable seizures. Some clones are missing from TCRdb's copy, which holds only in-frame ones; the method was immunoSEQ multiplex PCR. This table holds under 400,000 clones, 93% found once. The time point: blood from clinic visit 5 months post-surgery; TSC patient then seizure free. The sequencing used peripheral blood, collected 5 to 6 months after surgery. The source of these receptors is a boy under two years old with tuberous sclerosis and intractable seizures.

The chain recombines TRBV5-4 with TRBJ2-3; perhaps D is TRBD1 or TRBD2 (6 bases each). Trimming pared 0 bases from V and 3 bases from J, leaving 17 bases between. Germline CDR1 SGHNT, CDR2 YYREEE (reference sequence). The CDR3 runs to 17 residues. The CDR3 sequence is CASSLDSGAKGTDTQYF. The CDR3 coding sequence is TGTGCCAGCAGCTTGGATTCGGGGGCGAAAGGGACAGATACGCAGTATTTT.

In its sample, this clone was seen a few times. In DNA form, the CDR3 reads TGTGCTAGTGGCCTCACTTACAGGGGGAACTTTAGCAATCAGCCCCAGCATTTT. Translating gives CASGLTYRGNFSNQPQHF. This chain joins TRBV12-5 and TRBJ1-5; 8 nucleotides agree with TRBD1. V dropped 6 bases and J dropped 0; count of bases not matched to a gene: 13. The germline V gene encodes CDR1 LGHNT and CDR2 FRNRAP. The CDR3 is 18 amino acids.

This chain joins TRBV7-8 and TRBJ2-1; 14 bases line up with TRBD2. This CDR3 contains 15 residues. The germline CDR1 and CDR2 sequences are SGHVS and FQNEAQ. Trimming removed 6 bases from V and 8 bases from J; junction bases left unmatched: 6. CDR3 amino acids: CASSLTSGRVYEQFF. The CDR3 DNA follows: TGTGCCAGCAGTTTGACTAGCGGGAGGGTCTATGAGCAGTTCTTC.

This sequence joins TRBV27 and TRBJ1-5; D is undetermined. V lost 3 bases and J 6 bases, leaving 6 bases between the germline ends. This CDR3 has 12 amino acids. The germline CDR1 and CDR2 sequences are MNHEY and SMNVEV (reference sequence). As DNA, the CDR3 is TGTGCCAGCAGTTTTCTGCGTCAGCCCCAGCATTTT. It codes for CASSFLRQPQHF.

The V gene is TRBV7-2, the J gene TRBJ2-7, with TRBD2 identical over 9 bases. CDR1 and CDR2 (germline): SGHTA, FQGNSA. CDR3 size: 16 residues. Unmatched junction bases numbered 7, after V lost 1 base and J lost 3 bases. The CDR3 protein is CASSLVAGGLSYEQYF. CDR3 bases: TGTGCCAGCAGCTTAGTTGCGGGGGGGTTAAGCTACGAGCAGTACTTC. Filled out from reference TRBV7-2 and TRBJ2-7, the complete variable domain reads GAGVSQSPSNKVTEKGKDVELRCDPISGHTALYWYRQSLGQGLEFLIYFQGNSAPDKSGLPSDRFSAERTGGSVSTLTIQRTQQEDSAVYLCASSLVAGGLSYEQYFGPGTRLTVT.

The J gene is TRBJ2-2, the V gene TRBV25-1; D is unresolved. The CDR3 extends over 11 amino acids. The V end lost 6 bases, the J end lost 6 bases, and 5 bases lay between the germline ends. Per germline, CDR1 MGHDK and CDR2 SYGVNS. In DNA, the CDR3 is TGTGCCAGCAGATTTTCCGGGGAGCTGTTTTTT. This gives the protein CASRFSGELFF.

V usage is TRBV6-5 and J usage is TRBJ1-1, with a weak D call TRBD1 (6 bases). Trimming removed 5 bases at V and 1 base at J, with 11 bases between. This CDR3 contains 14 residues. Germline CDR1 and CDR2: MNHEY and SVGAGI. CDR3 sequence (DNA): TGTGCCAGCAGTCTCCGGACAGCGAACACTGAAGCTTTCTTT. Its translation is CASSLRTANTEAFF.

The chain joins TRBV2 to TRBJ2-7; 12 nucleotides align to TRBD2. Germline CDR1 SNHLY, CDR2 FYNNEI. With V trimmed by 6 bases and J by 3 bases, 6 bases remained unmatched. This CDR3 has 15 residues. The CDR3 nucleotides are TGTGCCAGCAGCCCTAGCGGGGGGGCGGTCTACGAGCAGTACTTC. Amino acid sequence: CASSPSGGAVYEQYF.

The chain couples TRBV6-5 to TRBJ1-1, with 7 bases lining up with TRBD1. This CDR3 has 12 amino acids. Looked up from germline, CDR1 is MNHEY and CDR2 is SVGAGI. Trimming took 5 bases from V and 7 from J; bases not matched to a gene: 4. This CDR3 reads CASSMTGYEAFF. CDR3 nucleotide sequence: TGTGCCAGCAGTATGACAGGGTATGAAGCTTTCTTT.

This chain links TRBV30 with TRBJ2-1; 7 bases align to TRBD2. The CDR3 has 14 amino acids. Trimming at V came to 4 bases and at J to 3 bases, leaving 6 bases not matched to a gene. CDR1 GTSNPN and CDR2 SVGIG come from the germline V gene (reference sequence). CDR3 sequence (DNA): TGTGCCTGGACTAGCGGAATCTACTACAATGAGCAGTTCTTC. It encodes CAWTSGIYYNEQFF.

This clone is categorized as medium-sized. The chain has TRBV7-2 and TRBJ2-7; possibly TRBD2 for D (6 bases). Trimming cost V 4 bases and J 3 bases, with 16 bases left between them. The germline V gene has CDR1 SGHTA and CDR2 FQGNSA. The CDR3 extends over 15 amino acids. CDR3 protein: CASSSAPGLFYEQYF. In DNA, the CDR3 is TGTGCCAGCAGCTCCGCCCCGGGACTGTTCTACGAGCAGTACTTC.

The chain is built from TRBV7-3 and TRBJ1-1, with a tentative D call TRBD1 (6 bases). Germline V gene data show CDR1 as SGHTA and CDR2 as FQGTGA. This CDR3 contains 14 residues. V was cut by 5 bases and J by 4 bases, with 14 bases left in between. CDR3 amino acids: CASSPPGAGTEAFF. The CDR3 nucleotides are TGTGCCAGCAGCCCACCAGGGGCAGGCACTGAAGCTTTCTTT. Using reference TRBV7-3 and TRBJ1-1 for the parts outside the CDR3, the full variable domain is GAGVSQTPSNKVTEKGKYVELRCDPISGHTALYWYRQSLGQGPEFLIYFQGTGAADDSGLPNDRFFAVRPEGSVSTLKIQRTERGDSAVYLCASSPPGAGTEAFFGQGTRLTVV.

CDR3 residues: CSASGTIPSYEQYF. The CDR3 nucleotides read TGCAGTGCTAGTGGGACTATCCCCTCCTACGAGCAGTACTTC. This sequence joins TRBV20-1 and TRBJ2-7, with 7 bases aligning to TRBD2. The germline gives CDR1 DFQATT, CDR2 SNEGSKA (reference sequence). The CDR3 contains 14 residues. V trimming: 3 bases; J trimming: 0 bases; junction bases outside the gene matches: 5.